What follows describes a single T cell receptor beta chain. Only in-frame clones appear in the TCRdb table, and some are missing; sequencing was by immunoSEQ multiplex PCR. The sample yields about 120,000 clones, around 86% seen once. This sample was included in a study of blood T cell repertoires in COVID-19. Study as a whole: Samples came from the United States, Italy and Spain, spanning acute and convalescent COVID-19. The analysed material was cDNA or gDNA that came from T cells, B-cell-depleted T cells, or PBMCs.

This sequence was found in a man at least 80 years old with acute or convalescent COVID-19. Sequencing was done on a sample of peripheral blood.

CDR3 nucleotides: TGTGCCAGCAGCATAACTAGCGGGAGTTATGAGACCCAGTACTTC. The encoded protein is CASSITSGSYETQYF. The rearrangement links TRBV7-9 to TRBJ2-5, with 11 bases matching TRBD2. In germline, CDR1 is SEHNR, CDR2 FQNEAQ (reference sequence). Trimming at V came to 5 bases and at J to 5 bases, leaving 7 bases not matched to a gene. CDR3 length: 15 residues.